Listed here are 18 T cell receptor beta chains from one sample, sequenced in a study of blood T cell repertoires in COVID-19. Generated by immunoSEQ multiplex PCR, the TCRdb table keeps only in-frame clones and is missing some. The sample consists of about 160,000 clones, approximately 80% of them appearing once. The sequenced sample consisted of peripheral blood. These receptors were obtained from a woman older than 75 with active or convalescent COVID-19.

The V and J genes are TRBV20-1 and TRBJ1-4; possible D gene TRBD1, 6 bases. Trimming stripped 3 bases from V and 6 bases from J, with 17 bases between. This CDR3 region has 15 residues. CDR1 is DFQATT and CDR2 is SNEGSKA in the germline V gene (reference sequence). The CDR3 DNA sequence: TGCAGTGCTAGTATATCGGTGCCAGGGGATGAAAAACTGTTTTTT. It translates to CSASISVPGDEKLFF.

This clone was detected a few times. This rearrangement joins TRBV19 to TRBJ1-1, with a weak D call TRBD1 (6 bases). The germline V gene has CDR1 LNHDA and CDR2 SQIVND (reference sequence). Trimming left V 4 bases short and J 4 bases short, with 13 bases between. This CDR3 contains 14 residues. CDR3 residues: CASSNRQEATEAFF. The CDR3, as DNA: TGTGCCAGTAGTAACAGACAGGAGGCCACTGAAGCTTTCTTT.

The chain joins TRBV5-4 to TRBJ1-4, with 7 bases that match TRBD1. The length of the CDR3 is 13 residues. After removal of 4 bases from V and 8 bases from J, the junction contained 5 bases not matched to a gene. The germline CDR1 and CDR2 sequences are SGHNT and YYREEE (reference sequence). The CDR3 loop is CASSKGADEKLFF. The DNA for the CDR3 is TGTGCCAGCAGCAAGGGGGCAGACGAAAAACTGTTTTTT.

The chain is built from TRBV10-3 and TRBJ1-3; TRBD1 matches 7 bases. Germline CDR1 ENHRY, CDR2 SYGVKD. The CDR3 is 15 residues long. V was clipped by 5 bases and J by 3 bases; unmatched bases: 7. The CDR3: CAISPDRVLGNTIYF. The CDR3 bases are TGTGCCATCAGTCCTGACAGGGTTCTTGGAAACACCATATATTTT.

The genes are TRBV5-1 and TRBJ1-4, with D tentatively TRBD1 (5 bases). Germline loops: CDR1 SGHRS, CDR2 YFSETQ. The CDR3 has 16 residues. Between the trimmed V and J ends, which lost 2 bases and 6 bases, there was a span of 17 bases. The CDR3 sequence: CASSLGIAGPDEKLFF. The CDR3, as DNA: TGCGCCAGCAGCTTAGGAATCGCGGGACCCGATGAAAAACTGTTTTTT.

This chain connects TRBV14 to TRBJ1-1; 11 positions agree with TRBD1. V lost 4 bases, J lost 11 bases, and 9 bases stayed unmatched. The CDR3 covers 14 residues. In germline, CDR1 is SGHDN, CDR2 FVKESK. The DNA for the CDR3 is TGTGCCAGCAGCCGGGACAGGGGGGTGTCGGATGCTTTCTTT. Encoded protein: CASSRDRGVSDAFF.

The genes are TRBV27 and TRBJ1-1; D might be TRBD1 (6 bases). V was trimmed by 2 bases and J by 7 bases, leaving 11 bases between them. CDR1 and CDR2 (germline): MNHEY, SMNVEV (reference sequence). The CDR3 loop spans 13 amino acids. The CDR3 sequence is CASSLNIGGEAFF. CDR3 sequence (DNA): TGTGCCAGCAGTTTAAACATAGGGGGTGAAGCTTTCTTT.

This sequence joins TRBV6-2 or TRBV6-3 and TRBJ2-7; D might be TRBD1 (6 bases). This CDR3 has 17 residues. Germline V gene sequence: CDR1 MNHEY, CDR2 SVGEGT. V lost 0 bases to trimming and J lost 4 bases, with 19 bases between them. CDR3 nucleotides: TGTGCCAGCAGTTACTCTGGTAGAGCCGACAGGCGATACGAGCAGTACTTC. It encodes CASSYSGRADRRYEQYF.

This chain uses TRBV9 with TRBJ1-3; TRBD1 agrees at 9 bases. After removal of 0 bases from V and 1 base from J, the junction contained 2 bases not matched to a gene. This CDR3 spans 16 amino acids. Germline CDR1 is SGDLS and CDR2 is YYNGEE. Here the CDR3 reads CASSVVGTGSGNTIYF. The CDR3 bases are TGTGCCAGCAGCGTAGTAGGGACAGGGTCTGGAAACACCATATATTTT.

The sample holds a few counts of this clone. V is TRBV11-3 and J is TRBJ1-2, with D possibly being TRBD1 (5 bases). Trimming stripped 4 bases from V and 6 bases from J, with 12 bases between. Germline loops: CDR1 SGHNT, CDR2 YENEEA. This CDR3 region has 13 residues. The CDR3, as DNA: TGTGCCAGCAGCTCGGGGGAGATGGATGGCTACACCTTC. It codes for CASSSGEMDGYTF.

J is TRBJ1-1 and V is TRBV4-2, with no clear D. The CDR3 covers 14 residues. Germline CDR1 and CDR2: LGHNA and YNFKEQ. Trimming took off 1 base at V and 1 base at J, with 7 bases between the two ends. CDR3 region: CASSQGAANTEAFF. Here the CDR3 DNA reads TGTGCCAGCAGCCAAGGGGCCGCGAACACTGAAGCTTTCTTT.

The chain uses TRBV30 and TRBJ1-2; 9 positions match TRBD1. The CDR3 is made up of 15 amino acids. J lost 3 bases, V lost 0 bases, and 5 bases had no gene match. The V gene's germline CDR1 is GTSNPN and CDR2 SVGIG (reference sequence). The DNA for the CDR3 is TGTGCCTGGAGTGTAACAGGGGGCGATCACTATGGCTACACCTTC. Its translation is CAWSVTGGDHYGYTF.

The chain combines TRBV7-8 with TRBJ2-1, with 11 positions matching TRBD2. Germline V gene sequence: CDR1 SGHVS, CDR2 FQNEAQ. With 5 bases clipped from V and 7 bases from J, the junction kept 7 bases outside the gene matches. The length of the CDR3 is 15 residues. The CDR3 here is CASSPIAGGKNEQFF. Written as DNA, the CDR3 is TGTGCCAGCAGCCCGATAGCGGGGGGGAAAAATGAGCAGTTCTTC.

The CDR3 DNA sequence: TGCGCCAGCAGCTTAACCGGGACAGGTTACACTGAAGCTTTCTTT. It encodes CASSLTGTGYTEAFF. This chain joins TRBV4-1 and TRBJ1-1, with TRBD1 identical over 8 bases. The CDR3 consists of 15 residues. The V gene's germline CDR1 is MGHRA and CDR2 YSYEKL. V shed 5 bases and J 3 bases; nucleotides not matched to a gene: 8.

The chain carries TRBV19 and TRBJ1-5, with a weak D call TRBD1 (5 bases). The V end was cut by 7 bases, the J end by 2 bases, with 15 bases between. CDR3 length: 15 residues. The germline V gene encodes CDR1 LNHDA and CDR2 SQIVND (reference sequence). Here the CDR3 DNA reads TGTGCCAGTAAAGAGACAGTGTTTGGCAATCAGCCCCAGCATTTT. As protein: CASKETVFGNQPQHF. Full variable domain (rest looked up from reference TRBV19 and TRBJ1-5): DGGITQSPKYLFRKEGQNVTLSCEQNLNHDAMYWYRQDPGQGLRLIYYSQIVNDFQKGDIAEGYSVSREKKESFPLTVTSAQKNPTAFYLCASKETVFGNQPQHFGDGTRLSIL.

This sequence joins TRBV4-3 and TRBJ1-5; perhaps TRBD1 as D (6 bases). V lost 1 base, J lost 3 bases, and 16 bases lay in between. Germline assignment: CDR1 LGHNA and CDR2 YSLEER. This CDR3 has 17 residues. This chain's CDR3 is CASSQGWGQAINQPQHF. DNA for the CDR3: TGCGCCAGCAGCCAAGGTTGGGGGCAGGCGATCAATCAGCCCCAGCATTTT.

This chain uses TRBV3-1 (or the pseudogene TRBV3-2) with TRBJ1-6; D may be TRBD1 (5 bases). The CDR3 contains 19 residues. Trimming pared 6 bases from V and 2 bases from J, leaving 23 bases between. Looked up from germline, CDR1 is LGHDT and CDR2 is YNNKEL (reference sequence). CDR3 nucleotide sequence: TGTGCCAGCAGGAACACCTGGCGGGGGAGTCTCCCCTATAATTCACCCCTCCACTTT. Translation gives CASRNTWRGSLPYNSPLHF.

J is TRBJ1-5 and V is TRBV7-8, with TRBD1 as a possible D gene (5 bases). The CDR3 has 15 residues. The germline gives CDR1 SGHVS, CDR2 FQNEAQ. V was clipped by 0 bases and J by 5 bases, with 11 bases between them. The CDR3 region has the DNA TGTGCCAGCAGCTTAGCGCAGGGAATAGATCAGCCCCAGCATTTT. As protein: CASSLAQGIDQPQHF.